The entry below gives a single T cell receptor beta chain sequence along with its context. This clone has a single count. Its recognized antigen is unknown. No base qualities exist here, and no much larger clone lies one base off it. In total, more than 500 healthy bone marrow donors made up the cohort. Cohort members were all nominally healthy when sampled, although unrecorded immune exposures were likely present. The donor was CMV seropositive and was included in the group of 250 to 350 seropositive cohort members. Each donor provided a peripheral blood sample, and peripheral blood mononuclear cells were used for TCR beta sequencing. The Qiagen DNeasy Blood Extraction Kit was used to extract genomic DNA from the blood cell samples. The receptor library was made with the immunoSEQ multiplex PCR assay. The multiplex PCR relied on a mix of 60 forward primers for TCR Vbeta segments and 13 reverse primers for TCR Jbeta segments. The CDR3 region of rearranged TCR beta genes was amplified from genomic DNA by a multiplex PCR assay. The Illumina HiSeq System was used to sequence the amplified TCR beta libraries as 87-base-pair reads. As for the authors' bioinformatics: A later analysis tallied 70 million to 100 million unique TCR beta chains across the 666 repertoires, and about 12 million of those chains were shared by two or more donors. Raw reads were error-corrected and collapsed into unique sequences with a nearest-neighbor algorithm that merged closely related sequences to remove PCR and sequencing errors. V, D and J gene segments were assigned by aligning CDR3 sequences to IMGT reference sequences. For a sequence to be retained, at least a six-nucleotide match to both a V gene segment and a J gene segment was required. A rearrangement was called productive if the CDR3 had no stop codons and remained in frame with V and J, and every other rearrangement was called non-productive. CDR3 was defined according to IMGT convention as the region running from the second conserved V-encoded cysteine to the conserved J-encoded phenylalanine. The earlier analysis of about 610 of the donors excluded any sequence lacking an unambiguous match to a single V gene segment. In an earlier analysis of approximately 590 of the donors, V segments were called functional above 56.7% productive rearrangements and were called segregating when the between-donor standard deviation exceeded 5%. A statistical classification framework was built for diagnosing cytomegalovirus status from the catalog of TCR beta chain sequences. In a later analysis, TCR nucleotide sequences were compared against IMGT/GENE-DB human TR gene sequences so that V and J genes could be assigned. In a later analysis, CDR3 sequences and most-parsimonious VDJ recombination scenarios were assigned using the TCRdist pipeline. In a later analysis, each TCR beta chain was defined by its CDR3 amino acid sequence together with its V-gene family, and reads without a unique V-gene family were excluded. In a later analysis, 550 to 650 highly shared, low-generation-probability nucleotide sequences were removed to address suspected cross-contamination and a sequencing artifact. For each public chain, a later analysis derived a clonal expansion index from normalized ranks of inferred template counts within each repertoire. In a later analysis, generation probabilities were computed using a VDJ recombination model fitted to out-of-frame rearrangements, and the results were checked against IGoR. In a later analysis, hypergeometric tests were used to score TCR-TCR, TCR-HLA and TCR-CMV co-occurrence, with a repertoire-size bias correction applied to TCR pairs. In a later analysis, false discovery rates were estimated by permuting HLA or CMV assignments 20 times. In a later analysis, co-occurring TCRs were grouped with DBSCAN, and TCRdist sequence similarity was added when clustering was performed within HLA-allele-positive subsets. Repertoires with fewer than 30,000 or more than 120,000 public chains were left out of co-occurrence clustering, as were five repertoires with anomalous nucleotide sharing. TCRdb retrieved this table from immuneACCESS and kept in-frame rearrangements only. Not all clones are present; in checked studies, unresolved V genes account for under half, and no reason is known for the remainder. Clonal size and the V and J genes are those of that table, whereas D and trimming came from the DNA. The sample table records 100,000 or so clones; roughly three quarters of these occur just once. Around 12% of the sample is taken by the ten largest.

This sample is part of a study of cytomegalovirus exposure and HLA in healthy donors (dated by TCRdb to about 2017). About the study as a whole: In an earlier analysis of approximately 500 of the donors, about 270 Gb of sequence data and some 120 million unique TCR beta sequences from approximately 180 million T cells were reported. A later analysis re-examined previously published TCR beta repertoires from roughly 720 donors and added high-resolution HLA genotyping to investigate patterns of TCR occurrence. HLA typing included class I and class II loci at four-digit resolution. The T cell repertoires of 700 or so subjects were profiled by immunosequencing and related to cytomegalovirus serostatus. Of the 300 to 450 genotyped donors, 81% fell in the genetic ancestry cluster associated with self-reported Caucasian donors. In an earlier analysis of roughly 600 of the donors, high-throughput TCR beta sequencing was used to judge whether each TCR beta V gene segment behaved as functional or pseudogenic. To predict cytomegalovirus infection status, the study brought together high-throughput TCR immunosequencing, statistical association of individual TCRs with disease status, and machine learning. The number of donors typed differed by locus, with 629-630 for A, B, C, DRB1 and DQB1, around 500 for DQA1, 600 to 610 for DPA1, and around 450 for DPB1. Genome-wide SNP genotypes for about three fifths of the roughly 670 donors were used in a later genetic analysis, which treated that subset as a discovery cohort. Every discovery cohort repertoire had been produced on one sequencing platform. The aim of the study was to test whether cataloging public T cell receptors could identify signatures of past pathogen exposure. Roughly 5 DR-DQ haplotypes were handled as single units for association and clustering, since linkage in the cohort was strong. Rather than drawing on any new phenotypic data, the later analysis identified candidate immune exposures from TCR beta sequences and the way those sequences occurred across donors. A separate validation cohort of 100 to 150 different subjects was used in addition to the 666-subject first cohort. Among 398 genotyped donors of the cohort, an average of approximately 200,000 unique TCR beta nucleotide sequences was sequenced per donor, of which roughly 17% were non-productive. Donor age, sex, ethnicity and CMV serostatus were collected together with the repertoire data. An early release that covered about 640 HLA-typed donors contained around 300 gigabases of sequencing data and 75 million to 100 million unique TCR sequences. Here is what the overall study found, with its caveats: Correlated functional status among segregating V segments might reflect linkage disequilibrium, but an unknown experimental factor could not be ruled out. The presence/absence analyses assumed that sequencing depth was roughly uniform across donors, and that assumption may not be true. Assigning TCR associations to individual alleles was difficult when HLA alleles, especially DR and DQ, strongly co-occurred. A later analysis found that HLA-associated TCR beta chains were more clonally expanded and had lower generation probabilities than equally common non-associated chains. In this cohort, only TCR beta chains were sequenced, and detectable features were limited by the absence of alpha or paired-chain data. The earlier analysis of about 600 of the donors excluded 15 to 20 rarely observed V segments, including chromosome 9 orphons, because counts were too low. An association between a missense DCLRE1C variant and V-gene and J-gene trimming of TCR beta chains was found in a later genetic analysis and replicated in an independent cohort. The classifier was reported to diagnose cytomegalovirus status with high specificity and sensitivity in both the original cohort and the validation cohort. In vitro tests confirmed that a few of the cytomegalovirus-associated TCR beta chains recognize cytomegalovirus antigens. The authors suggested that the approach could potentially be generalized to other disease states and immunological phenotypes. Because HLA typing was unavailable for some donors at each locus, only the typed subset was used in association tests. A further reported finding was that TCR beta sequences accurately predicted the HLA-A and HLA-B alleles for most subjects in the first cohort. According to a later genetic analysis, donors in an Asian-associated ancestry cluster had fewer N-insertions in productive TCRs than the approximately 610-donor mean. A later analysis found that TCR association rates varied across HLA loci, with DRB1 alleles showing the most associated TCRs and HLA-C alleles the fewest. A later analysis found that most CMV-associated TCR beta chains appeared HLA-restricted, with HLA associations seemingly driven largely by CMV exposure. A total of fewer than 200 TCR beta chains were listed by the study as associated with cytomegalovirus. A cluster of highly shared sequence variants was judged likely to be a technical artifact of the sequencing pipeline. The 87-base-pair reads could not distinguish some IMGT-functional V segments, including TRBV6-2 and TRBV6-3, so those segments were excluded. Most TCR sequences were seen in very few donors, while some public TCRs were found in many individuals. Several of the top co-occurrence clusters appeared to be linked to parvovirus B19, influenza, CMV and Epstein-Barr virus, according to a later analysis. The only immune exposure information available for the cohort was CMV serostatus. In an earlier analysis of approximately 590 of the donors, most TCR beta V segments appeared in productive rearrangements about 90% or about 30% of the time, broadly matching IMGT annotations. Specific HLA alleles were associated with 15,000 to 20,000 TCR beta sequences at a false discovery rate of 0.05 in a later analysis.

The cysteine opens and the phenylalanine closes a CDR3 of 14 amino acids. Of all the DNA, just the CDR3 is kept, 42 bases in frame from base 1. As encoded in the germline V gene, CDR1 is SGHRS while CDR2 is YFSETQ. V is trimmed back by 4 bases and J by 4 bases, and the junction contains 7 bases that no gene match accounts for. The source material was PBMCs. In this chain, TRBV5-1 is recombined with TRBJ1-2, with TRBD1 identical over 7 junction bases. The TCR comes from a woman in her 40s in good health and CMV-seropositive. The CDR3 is CASSDRGTAYGYTF. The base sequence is TGCGCCAGCAGCGACCGAGGGACAGCCTATGGCTACACCTTC. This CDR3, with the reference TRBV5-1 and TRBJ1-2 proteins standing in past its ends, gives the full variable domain KAGVTQTPRYLIKTRGQQVTLSCSPISGHRSVSWYQQTPGQGLQFLFEYFSETQRNKGNFPGRFSGRQFSNSRSEMNVSTLELGDSALYLCASSDRGTAYGYTFGSGTRLTVV.